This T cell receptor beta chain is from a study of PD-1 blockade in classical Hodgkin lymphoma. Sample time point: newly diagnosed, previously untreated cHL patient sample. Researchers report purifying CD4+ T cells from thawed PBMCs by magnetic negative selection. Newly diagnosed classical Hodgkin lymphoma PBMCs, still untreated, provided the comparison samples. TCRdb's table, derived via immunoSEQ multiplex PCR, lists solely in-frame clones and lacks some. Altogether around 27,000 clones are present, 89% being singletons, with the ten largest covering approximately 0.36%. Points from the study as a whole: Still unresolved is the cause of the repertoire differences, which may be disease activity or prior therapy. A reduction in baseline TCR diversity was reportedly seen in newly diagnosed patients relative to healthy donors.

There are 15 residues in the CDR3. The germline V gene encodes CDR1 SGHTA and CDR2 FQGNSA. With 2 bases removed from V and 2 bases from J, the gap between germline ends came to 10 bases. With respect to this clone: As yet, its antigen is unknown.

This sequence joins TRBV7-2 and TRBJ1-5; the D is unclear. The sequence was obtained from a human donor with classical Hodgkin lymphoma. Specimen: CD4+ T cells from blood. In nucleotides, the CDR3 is TGTGCCAGCAGCTTAATTTGGGAGGGCAATCAGCCCCAGCATTTT. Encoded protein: CASSLIWEGNQPQHF.